This is a list of T cell receptor beta chains from one sample in a study of T cell responses to AZD1222 COVID-19 vaccine. Assay used: immunoSEQ multiplex PCR; TCRdb lists only in-frame clones, some missing. The data show roughly 100,000 clones, with 90% to 95% seen just once and 45% held by the top ten. The sequencing used peripheral blood, collected on day 0 of AZD1222 vaccination. Source of these receptors: an adult in good health. CDR3s include the opening cysteine and the closing phenylalanine or tryptophan. Each record gives: J gene, D gene, V gene, clone size, CDR3 protein, CDR3 DNA. A D gene is named only where the DNA matches it firmly. The size entry is marked missing in some rows and otherwise reads once, few, many or a size class.

TRBJ2-7,TRBD1,TRBV29-1,.,CSAGTGGFYEQYF,TGCAGCGCAGGGACAGGGGGGTTCTACGAGCAGTACTTC
TRBJ2-1,TRBD2,TRBV30,.,CALGVAGVNGNEQFF,TGTGCCCTCGGGGTAGCGGGAGTGAACGGCAATGAGCAGTTCTTC
TRBJ1-5,.,TRBV4-1,once,CASSQESGNQPQHF,TGCGCCAGCAGCCAAGAATCCGGTAATCAGCCCCAGCATTTT
TRBJ2-7,TRBD2,TRBV27,.,CASSLGTSGTAYEQYF,TGTGCCAGCAGTTTAGGCACTAGCGGGACCGCCTACGAGCAGTACTTC
TRBJ2-6,.,TRBV29-1,.,CSVHEGVGANVLTF,TGCAGCGTCCACGAAGGGGTCGGGGCCAACGTCCTGACTTTC
TRBJ1-5,.,TRBV6-5,.,CASSGTGNQPQHF,TGTGCCAGCAGCGGAACAGGGAATCAGCCCCAGCATTTT
TRBJ2-3,.,TRBV19,.,CASSSGRISTDTQYF,TGTGCCAGTAGTTCCGGACGGATTAGCACAGATACGCAGTATTTT
TRBJ1-5,.,TRBV29-1,.,CSAVGTVGQPQHF,TGCAGCGCGGTGGGAACGGTAGGGCAGCCCCAGCATTTT
TRBJ1-2,.,TRBV6-1,few,CASSEVTGQNYGYTF,TGTGCCAGCAGTGAAGTTACAGGTCAGAACTATGGCTACACCTTC
TRBJ2-2,TRBD2,TRBV3-1/TRBV3-2,.,CASSKDRTSAITGELFF,TGTGCCAGCAGCAAAGACCGGACTAGCGCAATCACCGGGGAGCTGTTTTTT
TRBJ1-6,TRBD1,TRBV27,.,CASGQGKSSYNSPLHF,TGTGCCAGCGGACAGGGGAAAAGCTCCTATAATTCACCCCTCCACTTT
TRBJ2-2,.,TRBV30,.,CAWSPKLGTGELFF,TGTGCCTGGAGTCCAAAATTGGGCACCGGGGAGCTGTTTTTT
TRBJ2-7,.,TRBV9,.,CASSGHRNEQYF,TGTGCCAGCAGCGGACACAGAAACGAGCAGTACTTC
TRBJ2-7,TRBD2,TRBV6-7,.,CAGLAGQSYEQYF,TGTGCCGGTCTAGCGGGACAATCTTACGAGCAGTACTTC
TRBJ1-6,.,TRBV2,.,CASRDIPYSPLHF,TGTGCCAGCAGGGACATTCCCTATTCACCCCTCCACTTT
TRBJ2-2,TRBD2,TRBV15,.,CATSRDPGGTGELFF,TGTGCCACCAGCAGAGATCCGGGGGGTACCGGGGAGCTGTTTTTT
TRBJ2-4,.,TRBV19,.,CASSIGVSKNIQYF,TGTGCCAGTAGTATAGGCGTCTCCAAAAACATTCAGTACTTC
TRBJ2-1,.,TRBV27,.,CASSRDSFYNEQFF,TGTGCCAGCAGTAGAGACTCCTTCTACAATGAGCAGTTCTTC
TRBJ1-3,.,TRBV25-1,.,CASSEFDPNTIYF,TGTGCCAGCAGTGAATTTGACCCAAACACCATATATTTT
TRBJ2-3,.,TRBV4-1,.,CASSLVSDFRFGDTQYF,TGCGCCAGCAGCCTAGTCAGCGACTTCCGTTTTGGAGATACGCAGTATTTT
TRBJ1-1,.,TRBV7-2,.,CASSPTAIVNTEAFF,TGTGCCAGCAGCCCGACAGCCATAGTGAACACTGAAGCTTTCTTT
TRBJ2-7,TRBD2,TRBV19,.,CASSMGAGGTTFEQYF,TGTGCCAGTAGTATGGGAGCGGGAGGCACCACCTTTGAGCAGTACTTC
TRBJ1-6,.,TRBV6-5,.,CASSYSIQVLNSPLHF,TGTGCCAGCAGTTACTCGATTCAGGTCCTTAATTCACCCCTCCACTTT
TRBJ2-1,TRBD2,TRBV19,medium-sized,CASVSAGGSYNEQFF,TGTGCCAGTGTTTCAGCGGGAGGATCCTACAATGAGCAGTTCTTC
TRBJ1-5,.,TRBV13,.,CASSLRGWEQPQHF,TGTGCCAGCAGCTTAAGGGGTTGGGAGCAGCCCCAGCATTTT